These 23 T cell receptor beta chains share one sample of origin, sequenced in a study of blood T cell repertoires in COVID-19 (dated by TCRdb to the early 2020s). The library came from the immunoSEQ multiplex PCR assay. The clones in this table, taken by TCRdb from immuneACCESS, are in-frame only. Not every clone is retained; where verified, under half of the shortfall comes from an unresolved V gene, and the cause of the rest is unknown. The sample table contains about 190,000 clones; only one count was recorded for roughly four fifths of them. Clones ranked in the top ten supply about 6% of the sample. Sequencing was done on a sample of peripheral blood. All receptors come from a woman in her thirties or forties with acute or convalescent COVID-19.

The rearrangement links TRBV6-6 to TRBJ1-2; weak D call: TRBD1 (5 bases). CDR3 size: 16 residues. Trimming removed 2 bases at V and 7 bases at J, with 20 bases between. Germline values: CDR1 MNHNY, CDR2 SVGAGI (reference sequence). The CDR3: CASSYPALTGEIGYTF. CDR3 in DNA: TGTGCCAGCAGTTACCCTGCCCTTACGGGGGAGATTGGCTACACCTTC.

V and J are TRBV30 and TRBJ1-2; tentatively, D is TRBD1 (5 bases). This CDR3 spans 14 amino acids. Trimming stripped 1 base from V and 3 bases from J, with 12 bases between. CDR1 is GTSNPN, CDR2 SVGIG, per germline (reference sequence). CDR3 bases: TGTGCCTGGAGTGCAACTGACAGACACTATGGCTACACCTTC. It codes for CAWSATDRHYGYTF. The full variable domain, completed using reference TRBV30 and TRBJ1-2, is SQTIHQWPATLVQPVGSPLSLECTVEGTSNPNLYWYRQAAGRGLQLLFYSVGIGQISSEVPQNLSASRPQDRQFILSSKKLLLSDSGFYLCAWSATDRHYGYTFGSGTRLTVV.

This clone was picked up one time. The chain couples TRBV29-1 to TRBJ2-1; D is perhaps TRBD1 (6 bases). The germline gives CDR1 SQVTM, CDR2 ANQGSEA. V gave up 6 bases and J gave up 12 bases, with 21 bases separating them. This CDR3 contains 13 residues. This chain's CDR3 is CSVGSLDRTRQFF. For the CDR3, the DNA is TGCAGCGTCGGAAGTCTCGACAGGACCCGGCAGTTCTTC.

The table lists this clone with a count of one. This rearrangement joins TRBV10-3 to TRBJ1-1, with TRBD1 identical over 7 bases. The CDR3 extends over 16 amino acids. V shed 4 bases, J shed 2 bases, and the junction held 10 bases outside the gene matches. The germline CDR1 and CDR2 sequences are ENHRY and SYGVKD. This CDR3 reads CAISGQGKGLNTEAFF. CDR3 nucleotide sequence: TGTGCCATCAGTGGACAGGGAAAAGGGTTAAACACTGAAGCTTTCTTT.

The chain recombines TRBV18 with TRBJ2-7; a possible D gene is TRBD1 (5 bases). Trimming stripped 6 bases from V and 5 bases from J, with 14 bases between. This CDR3 has 13 amino acids. Germline CDR1 is KGHSH and CDR2 is LQKENI. The CDR3 sequence is CASSEQGTDEQYF. CDR3 DNA sequence: TGTGCCAGCTCGGAGCAGGGTACCGACGAGCAGTACTTC.

The CDR3 nucleotides are TGTGCCAGCAGCTTAATTCGGGGGTCCGGAACAAAACTGTTTTTT. Amino acids: CASSLIRGSGTKLFF. The rearrangement links TRBV7-2 to TRBJ1-4; weak D call: TRBD1 (5 bases). V shed 2 bases and J shed 10 bases, with 17 bases lying between them. The CDR3 is 15 amino acids. CDR1 is SGHTA, CDR2 FQGNSA, per germline.

The chain uses TRBV5-1 and TRBJ1-2; 7 bases fit TRBD1. The CDR3 sequence is 17 residues long. The V gene end was trimmed by 4 bases and the J gene end by 1 base; junction bases not matched to a gene: 13. From germline, CDR1 is SGHRS and CDR2 YFSETQ. CDR3 residues: CASSRTWGQTLNYGYTF. CDR3 sequence (DNA): TGCGCCAGCAGCAGAACTTGGGGACAGACACTTAACTATGGCTACACCTTC.

This clone was seen once. This chain connects TRBV19 to TRBJ2-1, with D unresolved. Germline V gene data show CDR1 as LNHDA and CDR2 as SQIVND (reference sequence). Trimming stripped 3 bases from V and 3 bases from J, with 15 bases between. This CDR3 spans 16 amino acids. CDR3 amino acids: CASSMRSGIVYNEQFF. The CDR3 nucleotides are TGTGCCAGTAGTATGAGATCGGGTATAGTCTACAATGAGCAGTTCTTC. Combining the CDR3 with reference TRBV19 and TRBJ2-1 gives the whole variable domain DGGITQSPKYLFRKEGQNVTLSCEQNLNHDAMYWYRQDPGQGLRLIYYSQIVNDFQKGDIAEGYSVSREKKESFPLTVTSAQKNPTAFYLCASSMRSGIVYNEQFFGPGTRLTVL.

The chain uses TRBV5-4 and TRBJ2-7; 10 bases line up with TRBD1. CDR3 length: 14 amino acids. J was trimmed by 2 bases and V by 3 bases; bases with no gene match: 2. Germline CDR1 SGHNT, CDR2 YYREEE (reference sequence). The CDR3: CASSWGTGAYEQYF. The DNA for the CDR3 is TGTGCCAGCAGCTGGGGGACAGGGGCCTACGAGCAGTACTTC.

The chain uses TRBV18 and TRBJ2-1; D is ambiguous. CDR1 is KGHSH and CDR2 is LQKENI in the germline V gene. V lost 3 bases and J 0 bases, leaving 15 bases between the germline ends. CDR3 length: 17 amino acids. CDR3 coding DNA: TGTGCCAGCTCACCGGCCAACGTGGGCAGCTCCTACAATGAGCAGTTCTTC. Encoded protein: CASSPANVGSSYNEQFF.

This chain joins TRBV2 and TRBJ2-7, with 8 bases lining up with TRBD2. This CDR3 is 12 amino acids long. V lost 5 bases to trimming and J lost 4 bases; unmatched junction nucleotides: 1. Germline assignment: CDR1 SNHLY and CDR2 FYNNEI. This CDR3 is CASSIAGYEQYF. Written as DNA, the CDR3 is TGTGCCAGCAGTATAGCGGGATACGAGCAGTACTTC.

The rearrangement joins TRBV15 to TRBJ2-3; D possibly corresponds to TRBD2 (6 bases). There are 15 residues in the CDR3. CDR1 and CDR2 (germline): LNHNV, YYDKDF (reference sequence). Trimming took off 0 bases at V and 3 bases at J, with 10 bases between the two ends. The CDR3 DNA is TGTGCCACCAGCAGAGATAAACTAGCTACAGATACGCAGTATTTT. Amino acids: CATSRDKLATDTQYF. Variable domain in full (rest from reference TRBV15 and TRBJ2-3): DAMVIQNPRYQVTQFGKPVTLSCSQTLNHNVMYWYQQKSSQAPKLLFHYYDKDFNNEADTPDNFQSRRPNTSFCFLDIRSPGLGDTAMYLCATSRDKLATDTQYFGPGTRLTVL.

The CDR3 DNA reads as TGTGCCAGCAGGAGGAGGGACTCGGGGGAGCAGTACTTC. It codes for CASRRRDSGEQYF. This rearrangement joins TRBV6-5 to TRBJ2-7, with D tentatively TRBD2 (6 bases). The germline CDR1 and CDR2 sequences are MNHEY and SVGAGI. The CDR3 runs to 13 residues. Trimming removed 6 bases at V and 7 bases at J, with 16 bases between.

The genes are TRBV19 and TRBJ1-5; 8 nucleotides match TRBD1. The ends lost 5 bases at V and 6 bases at J; junction bases unmatched: 3. This CDR3 has 13 amino acids. Germline CDR1 is LNHDA and CDR2 is SQIVND (reference sequence). The CDR3, as DNA: TGTGCCAGTAGTGACAGGGGAGGTCAGCCCCAGCATTTT. Translated, it gives CASSDRGGQPQHF.

The J gene is TRBJ1-1, the V gene TRBV7-9; D unclear. With 5 bases removed from V and 1 base from J, the gap between germline ends came to 11 bases. This CDR3 comprises 14 residues. Per the germline V gene, CDR1 is SEHNR and CDR2 is FQNEAQ (reference sequence). The CDR3 DNA reads as TGTGCCAGCAGCCTCCGACGGAGGAACACTGAAGCTTTCTTT. Amino acid sequence: CASSLRRRNTEAFF.

Only one count was recorded for this clone. The chain is built from TRBV3-1 (or the pseudogene TRBV3-2) and TRBJ2-5, with 14 bases matching TRBD2. The CDR3 runs 16 residues. V dropped 6 bases and J dropped 5; count of bases not matched to a gene: 8. CDR1 LGHDT and CDR2 YNNKEL come from the germline V gene (reference sequence). The DNA for the CDR3 is TGTGCCAGCAGGATGACTAGCGGGAGGGATAGTGAGACCCAGTACTTC. Translation: CASRMTSGRDSETQYF.

This clone was detected only a few times. The V gene is TRBV19, the J gene TRBJ2-3; perhaps TRBD1 as D (6 bases). The V and J ends lost 6 bases and 0 bases respectively, with 13 bases between them. Germline loops: CDR1 LNHDA, CDR2 SQIVND (reference sequence). The CDR3 sequence is 15 residues long. The CDR3 nucleotides read TGTGCCAGTAGGAGGACAGTTTCTAGCACAGATACGCAGTATTTT. Protein product: CASRRTVSSTDTQYF.

The rearrangement links TRBV10-3 to TRBJ1-2, with TRBD1 identical over 10 bases. Germline trimming cut 0 bases from V and 5 bases from J; bases unmatched to any gene: 12. The CDR3 extends over 18 amino acids. Germline-derived CDR1 and CDR2 are ENHRY and SYGVKD. This CDR3 reads CAISESASAPGQGYGYTF. The CDR3 DNA reads as TGTGCCATCAGTGAGTCAGCTTCTGCGCCGGGACAGGGGTATGGCTACACCTTC.

The CDR3 loop is CASRPDRGNSPLHF. In DNA form, the CDR3 reads TGTGCCAGCAGACCCGACAGGGGCAATTCACCCCTCCACTTT. The chain combines TRBV7-2 with TRBJ1-6, with TRBD1 matching over 8 bases. The J segment lost 7 bases and the V segment lost 6 bases, leaving 5 bases of the junction unmatched. This CDR3 spans 14 amino acids. In germline, CDR1 is SGHTA, CDR2 FQGNSA.

This chain uses TRBV5-1 with TRBJ2-7; no definite D call. The CDR3 loop spans 15 amino acids. The germline V gene encodes CDR1 SGHRS and CDR2 YFSETQ. The V and J ends lost 4 bases and 0 bases respectively, with 14 bases between them. CDR3 residues: CASSTSPGISYEQYF. CDR3 DNA sequence: TGCGCCAGCAGCACAAGCCCGGGTATCTCCTACGAGCAGTACTTC.

This rearrangement joins TRBV3-1 (or the pseudogene TRBV3-2) to TRBJ2-5; D is possibly TRBD1 (5 bases). Germline lookup yields CDR1 LGHDT and CDR2 YNNKEL (reference sequence). Trimming removed 2 bases at V and 4 bases at J, with 8 bases between. The CDR3 length is 13 residues. CDR3 DNA: TGTGCCAGCAGCCAACAGGGATCAGAGACCCAGTACTTC. Residues: CASSQQGSETQYF.

V gene TRBV5-1 combines with J gene TRBJ1-2, with D perhaps matching TRBD1 (5 bases). Germline V gene data show CDR1 as SGHRS and CDR2 as YFSETQ. The CDR3 has 17 residues. The germline V and J ends were trimmed by 0 bases and 3 bases, with 18 bases remaining between them. CDR3 protein: CASSLEGHLRPYYGYTF. The CDR3 coding sequence is TGCGCCAGCAGCTTGGAAGGACACCTGCGACCTTACTATGGCTACACCTTC.

CDR3 amino acids: CASSSARLSSYEQYF. The CDR3 coding sequence is TGTGCCAGCAGCTCGGCCAGACTGAGCTCCTACGAGCAGTACTTC. The V gene is TRBV7-9, the J gene TRBJ2-7; D is uncertain. Germline V gives CDR1 SEHNR, CDR2 FQNEAQ (reference sequence). The V and J ends lost 4 bases and 0 bases respectively, with 13 bases between them. The CDR3 has 15 residues.